The 25 T cell receptor beta chains below all came from one sample that was sequenced in a study of T cells in Graves' hyperthyroidism and ophthalmopathy. RNA transcripts gave rise to amplified TCR beta CDR3 regions. HTBI primers were employed in a first-round RT-PCR of the TCR CDR3. One entry per CDR3 protein results from TCRdb running MiXCR on the multiplex PCR reads. The sample holds approximately 370,000 distinct CDR3 sequences; roughly a sixth are singletons and the top ten take more than 30%. Sequenced material: blood. These receptors were obtained from a woman aged 25 to 45 with Graves' hyperthyroidism that later progressed to Graves' ophthalmopathy.

The table lists this clonotype with many counts. The rearrangement links TRBV5-1 to TRBJ2-7; 11 positions match TRBD2. The trim removed 6 bases at V and 0 bases at J, leaving 11 bases unmatched. CDR1 and CDR2 from the germline V gene are SGHRS and YFSETQ. The CDR3 extends over 17 amino acids. Here the CDR3 reads CASTATSGGPLSYEQYF. The CDR3 DNA is TGCGCCAGCACCGCCACTAGCGGGGGCCCTCTCTCCTACGAGCAGTACTTC.

The V call is TRBV19, the J call TRBJ2-5; D gene unclear. This CDR3 is built from 13 residues. Germline CDR1 LNHDA, CDR2 SQIVND (reference sequence). Trimming removed 3 bases from V and 5 bases from J, with 10 bases in between. CDR3: CASSIAGWETQYF. CDR3 in DNA: TGTGCCAGTAGTATCGCCGGCTGGGAGACCCAGTACTTC.

This clonotype was picked up many times. This chain connects TRBV18 to TRBJ1-3, with no clear D. From germline, CDR1 is KGHSH and CDR2 LQKENI. Trimming cost V 1 base and J 2 bases, with 9 bases left between them. The CDR3 totals 15 residues. The CDR3 region is CASSPQDQAGNTIYF. The CDR3, as DNA: TGTGCCAGCTCACCACAAGATCAGGCTGGAAACACCATATATTTT. The full variable domain, completed using reference TRBV18 and TRBJ1-3, is NAGVMQNPRHLVRRRGQEARLRCSPMKGHSHVYWYRQLPEEGLKFMVYLQKENIIDESGMPKERFSAEFPKEGPSILRIQQVVRGDSAAYFCASSPQDQAGNTIYFGEGSWLTVV.

The genes are TRBV2 and TRBJ2-1, with 8 nucleotides matching TRBD1. The CDR3 contains 12 residues. The V segment lost 5 bases and the J segment 7 bases; nucleotides outside the gene matches: 1. CDR1 and CDR2 (germline): SNHLY, FYNNEI. The CDR3 loop reads CASSRTGNEQFF. CDR3 bases: TGTGCCAGCAGTAGGACAGGGAATGAGCAGTTCTTC.

This clonotype was seen ten or more times. The rearrangement links TRBV7-8 to TRBJ1-5; 7 nucleotides align to TRBD1. The CDR3 has 17 residues. Germline V lookup: CDR1 SGHVS, CDR2 FQNEAQ. V shed 4 bases, J shed 3 bases, and the junction held 12 bases outside the gene matches. CDR3 in DNA: TGTGCCAGCAGCTCACGGGTCAGGGGGGCCCACAATCAGCCCCAGCATTTT. This sequence encodes CASSSRVRGAHNQPQHF.

This clonotype was picked up a small number of times. This chain joins TRBV20-1 and TRBJ2-1; TRBD1 matches 9 bases. The CDR3 consists of 16 residues. V was clipped by 0 bases and J by 0 bases; unmatched bases: 3. In germline, CDR1 is DFQATT, CDR2 SNEGSKA (reference sequence). CDR3 in DNA: TGCAGTGCTAGAGACCTACAGGGGGCCTCCTACAATGAGCAGTTCTTC. It encodes CSARDLQGASYNEQFF.

This clonotype has just a few counts. This sequence joins TRBV20-1 and TRBJ1-5; 9 nucleotides agree with TRBD1. Trimming took 0 bases from V and 5 from J; bases not matched to a gene: 8. CDR1 and CDR2 from the germline V gene are DFQATT and SNEGSKA (reference sequence). The CDR3 contains 16 residues. CDR3 DNA sequence: TGCAGTGCTAGAGATAGAAACAGGGGGCTCCATCAGCCCCAGCATTTT. Amino acid sequence: CSARDRNRGLHQPQHF.

This clonotype was observed at least ten times. The chain uses TRBV4-1 and TRBJ2-2, with D perhaps TRBD1 (6 bases). The CDR3 totals 17 residues. Trimming shortened V by 0 bases and J by 5 bases, and 16 bases separated the two germline ends. CDR1 is MGHRA, CDR2 YSYEKL, per germline. CDR3 amino acids: CASSQEVQGLGTGELFF. The CDR3 coding sequence is TGCGCCAGCAGCCAAGAAGTGCAGGGGCTGGGGACCGGGGAGCTGTTTTTT.

This clonotype has a count of ten or more. CDR3 amino acids: CASIPGLAGFPKPTDTQYF. The CDR3 DNA reads TGTGCCAGCATTCCGGGACTAGCGGGGTTCCCCAAACCCACAGATACGCAGTATTTT. V gene TRBV2 combines with J gene TRBJ2-3; 13 bases fit TRBD2. The germline V gene has CDR1 SNHLY and CDR2 FYNNEI. With 7 bases clipped from V and 2 bases from J, the junction kept 15 bases outside the gene matches. This CDR3 has 19 residues.

This clonotype was seen ten or more times. The chain links TRBV20-1 to TRBJ2-5, with D unresolved. Germline V gives CDR1 DFQATT, CDR2 SNEGSKA (reference sequence). The CDR3 covers 17 residues. Trimming removed 4 bases from V and 1 base from J, with 22 bases in between. CDR3 loop: CSAKFPRTPRAQETQYF. The CDR3, as DNA: TGCAGTGCTAAATTCCCCCGCACCCCAAGGGCCCAAGAGACCCAGTACTTC.

This clonotype has just a few counts. The chain is built from TRBV20-1 and TRBJ1-2; the D is unclear. The CDR3 spans 12 residues. V lost 0 bases, J lost 8 bases, and 10 bases lay in between. The germline V gene encodes CDR1 DFQATT and CDR2 SNEGSKA (reference sequence). The chain's CDR3 is CSARDYRSGYTF. The CDR3 DNA reads TGCAGTGCTAGAGATTACAGATCCGGCTACACCTTC.

This clonotype was found many times. The V call is TRBV7-9, the J call TRBJ2-7; TRBD2 might be the D (5 bases). Trimming shortened V by 5 bases and J by 5 bases, and 22 bases separated the two germline ends. Germline lookup yields CDR1 SEHNR and CDR2 FQNEAQ (reference sequence). The CDR3 is 16 residues long. The CDR3 is CASSGVRVAMFHEQYF. The CDR3 DNA follows: TGTGCCAGCAGCGGAGTTCGAGTAGCGATGTTCCACGAGCAGTACTTC. Supplemented by reference TRBV7-9 and TRBJ2-7, the full variable domain reads DTGVSQNPRHKITKRGQNVTFRCDPISEHNRLYWYRQTLGQGPEFLTYFQNEAQLEKSRLLSDRFSAERPKGSFSTLEIQRTEQGDSAMYLCASSGVRVAMFHEQYFGPGTRLTVT.

This clonotype was found many times. The chain recombines TRBV28 with TRBJ1-4; maybe TRBD1 (5 bases). The germline V gene encodes CDR1 MDHEN and CDR2 SYDVKM. V lost 6 bases, J lost 3 bases, and 14 bases lay in between. The CDR3 consists of 15 residues. The CDR3 sequence is CASSLTLGANEKLFF. In DNA, the CDR3 is TGTGCCAGCAGCTTAACCTTGGGGGCTAATGAAAAACTGTTTTTT.

The chain is built from TRBV28 and TRBJ2-5; D not certain. CDR1 is MDHEN and CDR2 is SYDVKM in the germline V gene. CDR3 length equals 13 residues. Trimming removed 6 bases at V and 2 bases at J, with 10 bases between. The CDR3 nucleotides are TGTGCCAGCAGACGTTTTGGGCAAGAGACCCAGTACTTC. Translating gives CASRRFGQETQYF.

This clonotype has a handful of counts. The genes are TRBV12-3 or TRBV12-4 and TRBJ2-7; D not resolved. The CDR3 contains 13 residues. The V end lost 5 bases, the J end lost 6 bases, and 14 bases lay between the germline ends. The CDR3 coding sequence is TGTGCCAGCAGTGGCTTGGGGATGGGCGAGCAGTACTTC. It encodes CASSGLGMGEQYF.

This clonotype was counted ten times or more. One junction end disagrees with the germline gene, perhaps due to a read error. V usage is TRBV7-7 and J usage is TRBJ2-5, with D perhaps matching TRBD1 (5 bases). CDR1 SSHAT and CDR2 FNYEAQ come from the germline V gene (reference sequence). This CDR3 has 15 amino acids. The CDR3: CASSLEAGYQETQYF. For the CDR3, the DNA is TGTGCTAGCAGCTTAGAGGCAGGGTATCAAGAGACCCAGTACTTC.

This sequence joins TRBV20-1 and TRBJ2-1; TRBD1 matches 7 bases. The germline V gene encodes CDR1 DFQATT and CDR2 SNEGSKA (reference sequence). The length of the CDR3 is 16 residues. Trimming removed 2 bases from V and 8 bases from J; junction bases left unmatched: 15. CDR3 in DNA: TGCAGTGCTAGAACCCTTCGGACAGGTGGTATAGATGAGCAGTTCTTC. Translation: CSARTLRTGGIDEQFF.

This clonotype showed up many times. The rearrangement uses TRBV5-1 and TRBJ2-1; TRBD2 matches 11 bases. Per the germline V gene, CDR1 is SGHRS and CDR2 is YFSETQ. The V gene end was trimmed by 3 bases and the J gene end by 6 bases; junction bases not matched to a gene: 11. The CDR3 sequence is 17 residues long. CDR3 nucleotide sequence: TGCGCCAGCAGCTACAACCCCGGGACTAGCGGCGTCAATGAGCAGTTCTTC. Its translation: CASSYNPGTSGVNEQFF.

This chain links TRBV6-1 with TRBJ2-3; 8 bases align to TRBD1. The germline gives CDR1 MNHNS, CDR2 SASEGT. The V segment lost 6 bases and the J segment 4 bases; nucleotides outside the gene matches: 6. This CDR3 is built from 14 residues. The CDR3 DNA sequence: TGTGCCAGCAGCTGGACAGGGATTGCAGATACGCAGTATTTT. Protein product: CASSWTGIADTQYF.

This clonotype was counted only a few times. The chain employs TRBV6-1 and TRBJ2-1, with TRBD1 matching over 7 bases. With 6 bases clipped from V and 9 bases from J, the junction kept 8 bases outside the gene matches. Germline V gene sequence: CDR1 MNHNS, CDR2 SASEGT. This CDR3 has 13 residues. CDR3 loop: CASSLTGQIEQFF. CDR3 in DNA: TGTGCCAGCAGCCTGACAGGGCAGATTGAGCAGTTCTTC.

This clonotype was observed a handful of times. This sequence joins TRBV7-8 and TRBJ1-1; no clear D gene. V lost 6 bases and J lost 5, with 10 bases in between. CDR1 and CDR2 from the germline V gene are SGHVS and FQNEAQ. This CDR3 is 12 amino acids long. CDR3 bases: TGTGCCAGCAGTTCCGATCAAACTGAAGCTTTCTTT. This translates into CASSSDQTEAFF. The full variable domain, in which reference TRBV7-8 and TRBJ1-1 provide the parts outside the CDR3, is GAGVSQSPRYKVAKRGQDVALRCDPISGHVSLFWYQQALGQGPEFLTYFQNEAQLDKSGLPSDRFFAERPEGSVSTLKIQRTQQEDSAVYLCASSSDQTEAFFGQGTRLTVV.

This chain uses TRBV5-1 with TRBJ2-5; 8 bases map to TRBD1. V lost 4 bases to trimming and J lost 5 bases; unmatched junction nucleotides: 10. CDR1 and CDR2 (germline): SGHRS, YFSETQ. The CDR3 runs to 15 residues. Here the CDR3 DNA reads TGCGCCAGCAGCGGCTATAGACAGGGGACGGAGACCCAGTACTTC. Its translation: CASSGYRQGTETQYF. Based on the CDR3 plus reference TRBV5-1 and TRBJ2-5, the full variable domain is KAGVTQTPRYLIKTRGQQVTLSCSPISGHRSVSWYQQTPGQGLQFLFEYFSETQRNKGNFPGRFSGRQFSNSRSEMNVSTLELGDSALYLCASSGYRQGTETQYFGPGTRLLVL.

This clonotype showed up many times. This chain connects TRBV28 to TRBJ2-2; D remains ambiguous. CDR3 length: 13 amino acids. Germline CDR1 is MDHEN and CDR2 is SYDVKM. The V and J ends lost 4 bases and 1 base respectively, with 4 bases between them. The CDR3 spells CASSSENTGELFF. The DNA of the CDR3 is TGTGCCAGCAGTTCGGAGAACACCGGGGAGCTGTTTTTT.

This clonotype was seen at least ten times. The chain uses TRBV12-3 or TRBV12-4 and TRBJ1-2, with TRBD1 identical over 8 bases. V was clipped by 3 bases and J by 3 bases; unmatched bases: 6. The CDR3 has 15 amino acids. The CDR3 loop is CASSLVSGGHYGYTF. The DNA for the CDR3 is TGTGCCAGCAGTTTGGTCTCAGGGGGCCACTATGGCTACACCTTC.

This clonotype was observed many times. This sequence joins TRBV18 and TRBJ2-5; a possible D gene is TRBD2 (5 bases). This CDR3 region has 14 residues. Per germline, CDR1 KGHSH and CDR2 LQKENI. Trimming cost V 3 bases and J 4 bases, with 12 bases left between them. The CDR3, as DNA: TGTGCCAGCTCACCTTCTGATGGGAGAGAGACCCAGTACTTC. Protein sequence: CASSPSDGRETQYF.